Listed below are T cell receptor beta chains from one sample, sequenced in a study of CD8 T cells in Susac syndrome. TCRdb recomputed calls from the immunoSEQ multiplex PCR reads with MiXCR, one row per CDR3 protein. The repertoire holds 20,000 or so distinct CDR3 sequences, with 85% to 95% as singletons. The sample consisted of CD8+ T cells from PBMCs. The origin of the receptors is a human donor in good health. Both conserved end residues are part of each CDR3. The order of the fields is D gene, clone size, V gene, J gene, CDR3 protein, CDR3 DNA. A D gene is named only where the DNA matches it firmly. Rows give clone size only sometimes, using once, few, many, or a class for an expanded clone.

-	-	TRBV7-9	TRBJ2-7	CASSLVGLYEQYF	TGTGCCAGCAGCTTAGTCGGGTTATACGAGCAGTACTTC
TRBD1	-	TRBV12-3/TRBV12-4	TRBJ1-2	CASRGTGVYGYTF	TGTGCCAGCAGGGGGACAGGGGTCTATGGCTACACCTTC
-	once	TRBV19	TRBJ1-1	CASLLGPGAEAFF	TGTGCCAGTTTATTGGGCCCCGGAGCTGAAGCTTTCTTT
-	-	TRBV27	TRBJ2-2	CASSLLWRGGTGELFF	TGTGCCAGCAGTTTATTGTGGAGGGGGGGCACCGGGGAGCTGTTTTTT
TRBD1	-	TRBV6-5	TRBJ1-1	CASSYSTGEMNTEAFF	TGTGCCAGCAGTTACTCGACAGGGGAGATGAACACTGAAGCTTTCTTT
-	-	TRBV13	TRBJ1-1	CASSPTENTEAFF	TGTGCCAGCAGCCCGACAGAGAACACTGAAGCTTTCTTT
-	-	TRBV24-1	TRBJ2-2	CATSETGQTGELFF	TGTGCCACCAGTGAAACTGGACAGACCGGGGAGCTGTTTTTT
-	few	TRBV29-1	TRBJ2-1	CSVEPGDPLDEQFF	TGCAGCGTTGAGCCCGGGGACCCTTTGGATGAGCAGTTCTTC
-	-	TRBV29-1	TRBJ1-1	CSVVPTDTLSAFF	TGCAGCGTTGTCCCGACTGACACCCTGAGCGCTTTCTTT
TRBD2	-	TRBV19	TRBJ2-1	CASSQKLAGGYNEQFF	TGTGCCAGTAGTCAGAAACTAGCGGGAGGGTACAATGAGCAGTTCTTC
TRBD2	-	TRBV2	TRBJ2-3	CASSGLAGVGTDTQYF	TGTGCCAGCAGTGGACTAGCGGGAGTAGGTACAGATACGCAGTATTTT
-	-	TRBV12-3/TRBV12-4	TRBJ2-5	CASSRQTSQETQYF	TGTGCCAGCAGTCGACAGACTAGCCAAGAGACCCAGTACTTC
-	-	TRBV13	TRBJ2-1	CASSSRGLLVHEQFF	TGTGCCAGCAGCTCTAGGGGACTGCTGGTCCATGAGCAGTTCTTC
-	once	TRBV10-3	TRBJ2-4	CAISEPSTMDIQYF	TGTGCCATCAGTGAGCCTAGTACGATGGACATTCAGTACTTC
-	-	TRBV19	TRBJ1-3	CASSIGSAISENTIYF	TGTGCCAGTAGTATTGGTTCGGCAATCTCTGAAAACACCATATATTTT
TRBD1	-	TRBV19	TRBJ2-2	CASSAWTGPNTGELFF	TGTGCCAGTAGTGCCTGGACAGGCCCTAACACCGGGGAGCTGTTTTTT
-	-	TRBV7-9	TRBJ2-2	CASSSQGPGELFF	TGTGCCAGCAGCTCCCAAGGTCCCGGGGAGCTGTTTTTT
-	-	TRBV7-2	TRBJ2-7	CASSLTVFEGSAYEQYF	TGTGCCAGCAGCTTAACGGTCTTCGAGGGGAGTGCCTACGAGCAGTACTTC
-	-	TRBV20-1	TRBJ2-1	CSARDLPSEQFF	TGCAGTGCTAGAGATTTGCCGAGTGAGCAGTTCTTC
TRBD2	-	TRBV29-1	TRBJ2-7	CSVSEVLAGGDEQYF	TGCAGCGTTTCCGAGGTACTAGCGGGAGGAGACGAGCAGTACTTC
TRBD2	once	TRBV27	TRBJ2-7	CASSLSWTSGRAREQYF	TGTGCCAGCAGTTTATCCTGGACTAGCGGGAGGGCCCGCGAGCAGTACTTC
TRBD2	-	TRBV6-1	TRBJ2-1	CASSTRTSGRASGNEQFF	TGTGCCAGCAGTACCCGGACTAGCGGGAGGGCCAGCGGCAATGAGCAGTTCTTC
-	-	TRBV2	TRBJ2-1	CASRADYNNEQFF	TGTGCCAGCAGGGCCGACTACAACAATGAGCAGTTCTTC
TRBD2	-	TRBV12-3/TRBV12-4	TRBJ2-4	CASSFDPSGTRGAKNIQYF	TGTGCCAGCAGTTTTGACCCTAGCGGAACCCGGGGGGCCAAAAACATTCAGTACTTC
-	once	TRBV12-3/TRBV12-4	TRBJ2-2	CASSFPWTGELFF	TGTGCCAGCAGTTTCCCTTGGACCGGGGAGCTGTTTTTT
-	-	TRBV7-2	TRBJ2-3	CASSLGSGWLTDTQYF	TGTGCCAGCAGCTTAGGGTCAGGGTGGTTGACAGATACGCAGTATTTT
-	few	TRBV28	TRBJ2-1	CASSFPGNEQFF	TGTGCCAGCAGTTTCCCCGGCAATGAGCAGTTCTTC
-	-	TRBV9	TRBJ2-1	CASSVVAEDYNEQFF	TGTGCCAGCAGCGTAGTAGCGGAGGATTACAATGAGCAGTTCTTC
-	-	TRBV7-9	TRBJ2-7	CASSLAYREFYEQYF	TGTGCCAGCAGCTTAGCGTACCGGGAGTTCTACGAGCAGTACTTC
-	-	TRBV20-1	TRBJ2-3	CSARDVGWSDTQYF	TGCAGTGCTAGAGATGTAGGGTGGTCAGATACGCAGTATTTT
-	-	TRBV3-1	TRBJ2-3	CASSQIGGGPTDTQYF	TGTGCCAGCAGCCAAATAGGGGGAGGGCCAACAGATACGCAGTATTTT
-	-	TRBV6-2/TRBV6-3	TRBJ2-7	CASSYSIEQYF	TGTGCCAGCAGTTACTCGATCGAGCAGTACTTC
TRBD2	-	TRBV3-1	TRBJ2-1	CASSQDLAGVYSNEQFF	TGTGCCAGCAGCCAAGACCTAGCGGGAGTATATTCGAATGAGCAGTTCTTC
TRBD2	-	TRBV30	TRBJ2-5	CAWGPLAAVETQYF	TGTGCCTGGGGTCCACTAGCGGCAGTCGAGACCCAGTACTTC
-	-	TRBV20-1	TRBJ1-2	CSVPTRPNYGYTF	TGCAGTGTCCCGACAAGACCTAACTATGGCTACACCTTC
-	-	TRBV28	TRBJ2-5	CASSPASASKKTQYF	TGTGCCAGCAGCCCGGCTAGCGCCTCCAAGAAGACCCAGTACTTC
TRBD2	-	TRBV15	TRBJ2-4	CATSRGDLLAGPAKNIQYF	TGTGCCACCAGCAGAGGGGACCTACTAGCGGGACCAGCCAAAAACATTCAGTACTTC
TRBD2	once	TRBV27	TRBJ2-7	CASRSPGLAGGSLPHYEQYF	TGTGCCAGCAGATCCCCGGGACTAGCGGGAGGGTCCTTACCTCACTACGAGCAGTACTTC
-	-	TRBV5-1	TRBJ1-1	CASSLGSSLAFF	TGCGCCAGCAGCTTGGGGTCTTCGCTGGCTTTCTTT
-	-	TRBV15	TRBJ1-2	CATRSTANYGYTF	TGTGCCACCAGGTCGACAGCTAACTATGGCTACACCTTC
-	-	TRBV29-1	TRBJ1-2	CSAIISNYGYTF	TGCAGCGCTATAATTTCTAACTATGGCTACACCTTC
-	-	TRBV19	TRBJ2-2	CASCGTGANTGELFF	TGTGCCAGTTGCGGGACCGGCGCGAACACCGGGGAGCTGTTTTTT
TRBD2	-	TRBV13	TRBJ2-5	CASSPSMAGGPEETQYF	TGTGCCAGCAGCCCCTCCATGGCGGGAGGGCCTGAGGAGACCCAGTACTTC
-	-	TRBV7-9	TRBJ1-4	CASSQSESTNEKLFF	TGTGCCAGCAGCCAATCGGAGTCAACTAATGAAAAACTGTTTTTT
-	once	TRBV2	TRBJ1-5	CASRAQGIQPQHF	TGTGCCAGCAGAGCACAGGGTATACAGCCCCAGCATTTT
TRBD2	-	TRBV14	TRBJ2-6	CASSQDGGLAGDVYPGANVLTF	TGTGCCAGCAGCCAAGATGGGGGACTAGCGGGAGATGTGTATCCTGGGGCCAACGTCCTGACTTTC
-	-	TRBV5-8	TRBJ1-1	CASSLRTLNTEAFF	TGTGCCAGCAGCTTGCGGACCTTGAACACTGAAGCTTTCTTT
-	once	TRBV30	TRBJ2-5	CAWSNFVGGLQTQYF	TGTGCCTGGAGTAACTTTGTGGGGGGTTTGCAGACCCAGTACTTC
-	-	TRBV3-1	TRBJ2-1	CASSQDRERNEQFF	TGTGCCAGCAGCCAAGATCGGGAGCGTAATGAGCAGTTCTTC
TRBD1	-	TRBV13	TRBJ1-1	CASSVGPGGGNTEAFF	TGTGCCAGCAGCGTAGGGCCAGGGGGTGGGAACACTGAAGCTTTCTTT
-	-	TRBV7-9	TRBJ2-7	CASSHPGGQTYEQYF	TGTGCCAGCAGCCACCCCGGAGGACAGACCTACGAGCAGTACTTC
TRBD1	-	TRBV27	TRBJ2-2	CASRVSTGGTTGELFF	TGTGCCAGCAGAGTTTCAACAGGGGGAACCACCGGGGAGCTGTTTTTT
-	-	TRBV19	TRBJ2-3	CASWDGDPKRADTQYF	TGTGCCAGTTGGGACGGGGACCCCAAGAGAGCAGATACGCAGTATTTT
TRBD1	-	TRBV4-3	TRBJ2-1	CASSQDRDRDNEQFF	TGCGCCAGCAGCCAAGATCGGGACAGGGACAATGAGCAGTTCTTC
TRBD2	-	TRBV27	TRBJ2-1	CASEVSGRGEQFF	TGTGCCAGCGAGGTTAGCGGGAGGGGCGAGCAGTTCTTC
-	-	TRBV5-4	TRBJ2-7	CASSPESSYEQYF	TGTGCCAGCAGCCCTGAGTCCTCCTACGAGCAGTACTTC
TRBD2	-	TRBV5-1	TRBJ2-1	CASSLSAGGVALEQFF	TGCGCCAGCAGCTTGAGTGCGGGAGGGGTAGCGCTTGAGCAGTTCTTC
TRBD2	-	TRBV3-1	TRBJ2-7	CASSRRPAGAYEQYF	TGTGCCAGCAGCCGCCGGCCAGCGGGAGCCTACGAGCAGTACTTC
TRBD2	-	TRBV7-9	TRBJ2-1	CASRLSGSIDNEQFF	TGTGCCAGCAGGCTAAGCGGGAGTATCGACAATGAGCAGTTCTTC